These T cell receptor beta chains were read from a single sample in a study of cytomegalovirus exposure and HLA in healthy donors. Clones were read by immunoSEQ multiplex PCR, and TCRdb kept only the in-frame ones, dropping some. In the table there are 150,000 to 200,000 clones, over 60% of which are singletons. Sequencing was done on a sample of PBMCs. These receptors were collected from a male donor in good health and CMV-seronegative. Each CDR3 is given with its conserved first and last residue. Each record gives: D gene, CDR3 length, clone size, J gene, V gene, CDR3 protein, CDR3 DNA. The D gene is left open where the match is weak. The size of a clone is reported for some rows only, either as once, few or many, or as a class for expanded clones.

NA | 11 | NA | TRBJ2-2 | TRBV7-9 | CSGRVDGELFF | TGTTCCGGCCGGGTGGACGGGGAGCTGTTTTTT
NA | 12 | NA | TRBJ1-2 | TRBV2 | CASSAENYGYTF | TGTGCCAGCAGTGCAGAAAACTATGGCTACACCTTC
TRBD1 | 15 | NA | TRBJ1-1 | TRBV4-1 | CASSQGTGLGTEAFF | TGCGCCAGCAGCCAAGGGACAGGGCTGGGCACTGAAGCTTTCTTT
TRBD2 | 16 | NA | TRBJ2-3 | TRBV4-1 | CASSQDLSGRKDTQYF | TGCGCCAGCAGCCAAGATCTAAGCGGGAGGAAAGATACGCAGTATTTT
TRBD2 | 16 | NA | TRBJ2-1 | TRBV5-4 | CASSLGTLAAYNEQFF | TGTGCCAGCAGCTTGGGAACCCTAGCGGCCTACAATGAGCAGTTCTTC
TRBD1 | 14 | NA | TRBJ1-1 | TRBV11-2 | CASRGNRGRTEAFF | TGTGCCAGCAGGGGAAACAGGGGGCGAACTGAAGCTTTCTTT
NA | 13 | NA | TRBJ2-2 | TRBV9 | CASSGRGTGELFF | TGTGCCAGCAGCGGGCGGGGCACCGGGGAGCTGTTTTTT
TRBD1 | 17 | once | TRBJ2-2 | TRBV5-1 | CASSLTGTGGTVTELFF | TGCGCCAGCAGCTTGACCGGGACAGGGGGCACTGTGACGGAGCTGTTTTTT
TRBD2 | 15 | NA | TRBJ2-3 | TRBV4-1 | CASAAGERSTDTQYF | TGCGCCAGCGCCGCGGGGGAGCGGAGCACAGATACGCAGTATTTT
NA | 14 | NA | TRBJ2-6 | TRBV4-2 | CASSQDRGAGVLTF | TGTGCCAGCAGCCAAGATCGGGGGGCGGGCGTCCTGACTTTC
NA | 13 | few | TRBJ2-7 | TRBV19 | CASSMGPRYEQYF | TGTGCCAGTAGTATGGGGCCCCGCTACGAGCAGTACTTC
TRBD1 | 16 | NA | TRBJ2-2 | TRBV19 | CASSMWTGDGAGELFF | TGTGCCAGTAGTATGTGGACAGGGGATGGGGCCGGGGAGCTGTTTTTT
NA | 15 | few | TRBJ2-7 | TRBV5-1 | CASSSLTGPPYEQYF | TGCGCCAGCAGCTCCCTCACAGGGCCCCCCTACGAGCAGTACTTC
TRBD1 | 17 | NA | TRBJ2-2 | TRBV4-3 | CASSQDRSRGITGELFF | TGCGCCAGCAGCCAAGATCGGAGCAGGGGGATCACCGGGGAGCTGTTTTTT
TRBD1 | 15 | NA | TRBJ1-5 | TRBV28 | CASSSSQGGGQPQHF | TGTGCCAGCAGTTCCTCCCAGGGGGGAGGTCAGCCCCAGCATTTT
TRBD2 | 14 | NA | TRBJ2-1 | TRBV6-6 | CASSPSGSYNEQFF | TGTGCCAGCAGTCCTAGCGGTTCCTACAATGAGCAGTTCTTC
TRBD2 | 16 | NA | TRBJ2-1 | TRBV7-9 | CSSSFSGGASYNEQFF | TGTTCCAGCAGCTTTAGCGGGGGGGCTTCCTACAATGAGCAGTTCTTC
TRBD2 | 16 | NA | TRBJ2-7 | TRBV19 | CASNVMWEGFGHEQYF | TGTGCCAGTAACGTCATGTGGGAGGGGTTCGGCCACGAGCAGTACTTC
TRBD1 | 14 | NA | TRBJ1-2 | TRBV4-3 | CASSQQTGNYGYTF | TGCGCCAGCAGCCAGCAGACAGGGAACTATGGCTACACCTTC
TRBD2 | 18 | few | TRBJ2-7 | TRBV4-1 | CASSQGLAGGGGSYEQYF | TGCGCCAGCAGCCAAGGGTTAGCGGGGGGCGGCGGGTCCTACGAGCAGTACTTC
NA | 15 | NA | TRBJ2-3 | TRBV5-1 | CASSDKGRHTDTQYF | TGCGCCAGCAGCGACAAGGGGAGGCACACAGATACGCAGTATTTT
TRBD2 | 15 | NA | TRBJ2-1 | TRBV27 | CASSWGSSGENEQFF | TGTGCCAGCAGTTGGGGGTCTAGCGGGGAGAATGAGCAGTTCTTC